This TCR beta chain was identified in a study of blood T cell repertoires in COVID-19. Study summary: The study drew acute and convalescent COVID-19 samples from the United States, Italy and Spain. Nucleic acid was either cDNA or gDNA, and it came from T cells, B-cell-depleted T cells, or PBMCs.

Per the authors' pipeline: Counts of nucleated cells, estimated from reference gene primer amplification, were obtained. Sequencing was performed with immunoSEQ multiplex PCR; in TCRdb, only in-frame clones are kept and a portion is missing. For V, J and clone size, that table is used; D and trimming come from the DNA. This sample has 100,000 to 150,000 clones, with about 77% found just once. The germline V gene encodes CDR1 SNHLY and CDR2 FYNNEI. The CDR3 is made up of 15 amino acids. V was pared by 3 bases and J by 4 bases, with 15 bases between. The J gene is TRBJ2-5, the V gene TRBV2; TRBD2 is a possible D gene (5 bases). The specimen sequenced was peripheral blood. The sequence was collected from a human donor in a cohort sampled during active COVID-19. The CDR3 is CASSDFSFGIETQYF. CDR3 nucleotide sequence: TGTGCCAGCAGTGATTTCTCATTCGGGATAGAGACCCAGTACTTC.